Listed below are T cell receptor beta chains from one sample, sequenced in a study of blood T cell repertoires in COVID-19. Here immunoSEQ multiplex PCR was the method, and the copy in TCRdb shows in-frame clones only, minus some. The sample has under 250,000 clones; 65% to 90% are singletons. The sample comprised peripheral blood. Receptor source: a woman aged 70-85 years with COVID-19, enrolled during active disease. Both conserved end residues are trimmed from each CDR3. D genes are given only for firm matches. For some rows the clone size is stated as once, few or many, or as a class when expanded; others skip it.

v_call: TRBV2
j_call: TRBJ1-2
clone_size: NA
d_call: NA
cdr3_aa: ASSEALQAT

v_call: TRBV7-2
j_call: TRBJ1-1
clone_size: NA
d_call: NA
cdr3_aa: ASSLVLRNTEAF

v_call: TRBV5-1
j_call: TRBJ1-1
clone_size: NA
d_call: NA
cdr3_aa: ASSLALGGTEAF

v_call: TRBV5-5
j_call: TRBJ1-3
clone_size: NA
d_call: NA
cdr3_aa: ASSLVLNPNLARNTIY

v_call: TRBV6-2/TRBV6-3
j_call: TRBJ1-2
clone_size: NA
d_call: TRBD1
cdr3_aa: ASSPTGGWGYT

v_call: TRBV6-1
j_call: TRBJ1-6
clone_size: NA
d_call: NA
cdr3_aa: ASSEEPGGRGYSPLH

v_call: TRBV7-2
j_call: TRBJ1-2
clone_size: NA
d_call: TRBD1
cdr3_aa: ASSLDRGHGYGYT

v_call: TRBV15
j_call: TRBJ2-7
clone_size: NA
d_call: NA
cdr3_aa: ATSRGPGLWEQY

v_call: TRBV5-6
j_call: TRBJ1-1
clone_size: few
d_call: NA
cdr3_aa: ASFYSMNTEAF

v_call: TRBV7-2
j_call: TRBJ1-2
clone_size: once
d_call: NA
cdr3_aa: ASRYDSRLIGYT

v_call: TRBV4-2
j_call: TRBJ1-2
clone_size: NA
d_call: NA
cdr3_aa: ASSQDQALAGNYGYT

v_call: TRBV30
j_call: TRBJ1-6
clone_size: NA
d_call: NA
cdr3_aa: AWSEVQLYNSPLH

v_call: TRBV29-1
j_call: TRBJ2-1
clone_size: NA
d_call: TRBD1
cdr3_aa: SVYRGRNEQF

v_call: TRBV5-1
j_call: TRBJ1-6
clone_size: NA
d_call: NA
cdr3_aa: ASKSGETAPNSPLH

v_call: TRBV7-6
j_call: TRBJ2-7
clone_size: NA
d_call: TRBD2
cdr3_aa: ASSTRTGTSGKTYEQY

v_call: TRBV9
j_call: TRBJ2-3
clone_size: NA
d_call: TRBD2
cdr3_aa: ASSVGPAGGEGRTQY

v_call: TRBV5-1
j_call: TRBJ1-3
clone_size: NA
d_call: NA
cdr3_aa: ASSSQGGGSSGNTIY

v_call: TRBV6-2/TRBV6-3
j_call: TRBJ2-7
clone_size: NA
d_call: TRBD2
cdr3_aa: ASTPPRVRGTYEQY

v_call: TRBV7-8
j_call: TRBJ1-5
clone_size: NA
d_call: NA
cdr3_aa: ASSFRGIQPQH

v_call: TRBV9
j_call: TRBJ1-1
clone_size: NA
d_call: NA
cdr3_aa: ASSVSGNTEAF

v_call: TRBV7-9
j_call: TRBJ1-1
clone_size: NA
d_call: NA
cdr3_aa: ASWGGLVGTEAF

v_call: TRBV6-2/TRBV6-3
j_call: TRBJ1-3
clone_size: once
d_call: NA
cdr3_aa: ASSYGGRSGNTIY

v_call: TRBV7-9
j_call: TRBJ1-1
clone_size: NA
d_call: TRBD1
cdr3_aa: ASMAGQGGNTEAF

v_call: TRBV9
j_call: TRBJ1-1
clone_size: NA
d_call: TRBD1
cdr3_aa: ASSVMDRGGSEAF

v_call: TRBV7-3
j_call: TRBJ2-1
clone_size: NA
d_call: TRBD2
cdr3_aa: ASSLAGGYNEQF

v_call: TRBV25-1
j_call: TRBJ2-5
clone_size: NA
d_call: NA
cdr3_aa: ASSEPGWETQY

v_call: TRBV5-8
j_call: TRBJ1-3
clone_size: NA
d_call: NA
cdr3_aa: ASSLGDIESSGNTIY

v_call: TRBV30
j_call: TRBJ1-1
clone_size: NA
d_call: TRBD1
cdr3_aa: AWRAQGTEAF

v_call: TRBV6-6
j_call: TRBJ1-1
clone_size: NA
d_call: NA
cdr3_aa: ASSRNTEAF

v_call: TRBV6-1
j_call: TRBJ2-1
clone_size: NA
d_call: TRBD1
cdr3_aa: ASSDGTGDRDEQF

v_call: TRBV11-1
j_call: TRBJ2-7
clone_size: NA
d_call: TRBD2
cdr3_aa: ASSPGGLAVHWEQY

v_call: TRBV18
j_call: TRBJ1-1
clone_size: few
d_call: TRBD1
cdr3_aa: ASSPILGQGAEAF

v_call: TRBV6-2/TRBV6-3
j_call: TRBJ2-5
clone_size: NA
d_call: NA
cdr3_aa: ASSKQLYQETQY

v_call: TRBV9
j_call: TRBJ1-4
clone_size: NA
d_call: TRBD1
cdr3_aa: ASTYRGTENEKLF

v_call: TRBV28
j_call: TRBJ1-6
clone_size: NA
d_call: NA
cdr3_aa: ASSLSKIQTLH

v_call: TRBV7-2
j_call: TRBJ2-2
clone_size: NA
d_call: TRBD2
cdr3_aa: ASHPAGGAHTGELF

v_call: TRBV5-1
j_call: TRBJ2-3
clone_size: NA
d_call: TRBD1
cdr3_aa: ASSLPRGQGADTQY

v_call: TRBV12-3/TRBV12-4
j_call: TRBJ2-7
clone_size: NA
d_call: NA
cdr3_aa: ASAGSGPYEQY

v_call: TRBV19
j_call: TRBJ1-1
clone_size: NA
d_call: TRBD1
cdr3_aa: ASSISPDRATEAF

v_call: TRBV27
j_call: TRBJ2-7
clone_size: NA
d_call: TRBD2
cdr3_aa: ASSLLGLAGVVDEQY

v_call: TRBV7-9
j_call: TRBJ2-5
clone_size: NA
d_call: TRBD2
cdr3_aa: ASSLEGTREETQY

v_call: TRBV6-5
j_call: TRBJ2-7
clone_size: NA
d_call: TRBD1
cdr3_aa: ASIPGPGQSYEQY

v_call: TRBV6-2/TRBV6-3
j_call: TRBJ2-7
clone_size: NA
d_call: NA
cdr3_aa: ASSYLADEQY

v_call: TRBV29-1
j_call: TRBJ2-7
clone_size: NA
d_call: NA
cdr3_aa: SVGQAAYEQY

v_call: TRBV7-2
j_call: TRBJ2-6
clone_size: NA
d_call: NA
cdr3_aa: ASSLAHRSSGANVLT

v_call: TRBV10-3
j_call: TRBJ1-2
clone_size: NA
d_call: TRBD1
cdr3_aa: AIPGSLTGEDGYT

v_call: TRBV5-1
j_call: TRBJ2-5
clone_size: NA
d_call: NA
cdr3_aa: ASSSGVYQETQY

v_call: TRBV2
j_call: TRBJ2-7
clone_size: NA
d_call: NA
cdr3_aa: ASFTGPGHFYEQY

v_call: TRBV7-9
j_call: TRBJ1-1
clone_size: NA
d_call: NA
cdr3_aa: ASSPAGGFSPEAF

v_call: TRBV11-3
j_call: TRBJ2-1
clone_size: NA
d_call: TRBD2
cdr3_aa: ASSLDFYGTRGNEQF

v_call: TRBV9
j_call: TRBJ2-2
clone_size: NA
d_call: NA
cdr3_aa: ASNPAGEVTGELF

v_call: TRBV9
j_call: TRBJ1-2
clone_size: NA
d_call: NA
cdr3_aa: ASSDWGRGNYGYT

v_call: TRBV7-2
j_call: TRBJ2-7
clone_size: NA
d_call: NA
cdr3_aa: ASSLGTVSSYEQY

v_call: TRBV12-3/TRBV12-4
j_call: TRBJ1-1
clone_size: few
d_call: NA
cdr3_aa: ASITTLEAF

v_call: TRBV11-3
j_call: TRBJ2-2
clone_size: NA
d_call: TRBD2
cdr3_aa: ASSSGLAGQLNTGELF

v_call: TRBV19
j_call: TRBJ2-1
clone_size: NA
d_call: NA
cdr3_aa: ASSKGHQSYNEQF

v_call: TRBV7-3
j_call: TRBJ2-4
clone_size: few
d_call: NA
cdr3_aa: ASSPLGGAKNIQY

v_call: TRBV24-1
j_call: TRBJ1-5
clone_size: NA
d_call: TRBD1
cdr3_aa: AARDSLIGRNQPQH

v_call: TRBV12-3/TRBV12-4
j_call: TRBJ2-7
clone_size: once
d_call: NA
cdr3_aa: ASSSRVNEQY